A few counts support the clone carrying this T cell receptor beta chain. A CD8+CD4-CCR7+CD45RA+ gate was used to sort naive CD8 T cells. The sample belongs to a study of molecular identifiers for immune sequencing clone quantification. The CDR3 is made up of 16 amino acids. Germline CDR1 is SGDLS and CDR2 is YYNGEE. Trimming at V came to 3 bases and at J to 2 bases, leaving 10 bases not matched to a gene. Via MiXCR, TCRdb re-called the PCR reads, giving one row per CDR3 protein. The sample records about 640,000 distinct CDR3 sequences, about 20% being singletons. The clonotype was recovered from a human donor in good health. Some libraries in this study had Jurkat cell RNA spiked in. The sample taken for sequencing was naive CD8+ T cells from blood, with Jurkat cell RNA spiked in. As to subset: FACS-sorted CD8+CD4-CCR7+CD45RA+ naive T cells. The rearrangement uses TRBV9 and TRBJ2-5; TRBD1 matches at 7 bases. CDR3 DNA sequence: TGTGCCAGCAGCGACCCCCTAGGGACAGCACAAGAGACCCAGTACTTC. Its translation is CASSDPLGTAQETQYF.